Listed below are T cell receptor beta chains from one sample, sequenced in a study of blood T cell repertoires in COVID-19. Profiling relied on immunoSEQ multiplex PCR, and the TCRdb table lists in-frame clones only, not all of them. The table includes 100,000 to 150,000 clones, roughly 90% detected once. The material sequenced was peripheral blood. These receptors originate from a woman at least 80 years old with acute or convalescent COVID-19. Both conserved end residues are part of each CDR3. A D gene is named only where the DNA matches it firmly. Size is stated for part of the rows, as once, few or many counts, or as a class when the clone is expanded.

V: TRBV6-4
J: TRBJ1-2
D: TRBD1
size: few
DNA: TGTGCCAGCAGTGACGGGACAGGGGGCAGGGATAACTATGGCTACACCTTC
CDR3: CASSDGTGGRDNYGYTF

V: TRBV10-2
J: TRBJ2-1
D: TRBD2
size: NA
DNA: TGCGCCAGCAGTGTTGCTAGCGGCTACAATGAGCAGTTCTTC
CDR3: CASSVASGYNEQFF

V: TRBV4-1
J: TRBJ1-5
D: NA
size: NA
DNA: TGCGCCAGCAGCCAAGATTTCGGGGTGGGGACTTTAAATCAGCCCCAGCATTTT
CDR3: CASSQDFGVGTLNQPQHF

V: TRBV3-1/TRBV3-2
J: TRBJ2-3
D: TRBD2
size: NA
DNA: TGTGCCAGCAGCCAAGCTTTACTAGCGGGAGGGTATACGCAGTATTTT
CDR3: CASSQALLAGGYTQYF

V: TRBV10-3
J: TRBJ1-2
D: TRBD1
size: once
DNA: TGTGCCATCAGTATCGGGGTAGGGGGCTTGGGCTACACCTTC
CDR3: CAISIGVGGLGYTF

V: TRBV24-1
J: TRBJ2-7
D: NA
size: once
DNA: TGTGCCACCGGGGGGCCGTGGGACAGCTCCTACGAGCAGTACTTC
CDR3: CATGGPWDSSYEQYF

V: TRBV5-1
J: TRBJ1-2
D: NA
size: NA
DNA: TGCGCCAGCAAGTTCACAGACCAAACCCGGTACACCTTC
CDR3: CASKFTDQTRYTF

V: TRBV5-4
J: TRBJ2-1
D: TRBD2
size: NA
DNA: TGTGCCAGCAGCCCGTGGGGGGGCTCCTACAATGAGCAGTTCTTC
CDR3: CASSPWGGSYNEQFF

V: TRBV10-3
J: TRBJ1-6
D: NA
size: NA
DNA: TGTGCCGCACAGGGTCTGAGTACACCCCTCCACTTT
CDR3: CAAQGLSTPLHF

V: TRBV4-1
J: TRBJ1-6
D: NA
size: NA
DNA: TGCGCCAGCAGCCAGGTCGGACAGTCCTATAATTCACCCCTCCACTTT
CDR3: CASSQVGQSYNSPLHF

V: TRBV15
J: TRBJ2-7
D: TRBD2
size: NA
DNA: TGTGCCTCGGGGGCGGGAGGCGGATACGAGCAGTACTTC
CDR3: CASGAGGGYEQYF

V: TRBV2
J: TRBJ2-2
D: TRBD2
size: NA
DNA: TGTGCCAGCGGGGGGACTAGGACCGGGGAGCTGTTTTTT
CDR3: CASGGTRTGELFF

V: TRBV18
J: TRBJ2-2
D: TRBD2
size: NA
DNA: TGTGCCAGCTCACCGGCCGGGAGGGACGTATCCGGGGAGCTGTTTTTT
CDR3: CASSPAGRDVSGELFF

V: TRBV25-1
J: TRBJ1-4
D: TRBD1
size: NA
DNA: TGTGCCAGCAGTGATGGGACAGGGGCTGAAAAACTGTTTTTT
CDR3: CASSDGTGAEKLFF

V: TRBV6-6
J: TRBJ1-6
D: NA
size: NA
DNA: TGTGCCAGCAATCAAGGAGTCGGACAGTCAAATTCACCCCTCCACTTT
CDR3: CASNQGVGQSNSPLHF

V: TRBV5-1
J: TRBJ2-3
D: TRBD2
size: NA
DNA: TGCGCCAGCAGCTCAGGACTAGCGGCTAGCACAGATACGCAGTATTTT
CDR3: CASSSGLAASTDTQYF

V: TRBV7-2
J: TRBJ2-3
D: NA
size: few
DNA: TGTGCCAGCAGCCTGGGGACTGGGGCGCTTTCCACGCAGTATTTT
CDR3: CASSLGTGALSTQYF

V: TRBV7-2
J: TRBJ2-1
D: TRBD2
size: few
DNA: TGTGCCAGCAGCTTAGTTCGTCTAGCGGTTTACAATGAGCAGTTCTTC
CDR3: CASSLVRLAVYNEQFF

V: TRBV11-2
J: TRBJ2-7
D: NA
size: NA
DNA: TGTGCCAGCAGCCGCGATGTACTCAACGAGCAGTACTTC
CDR3: CASSRDVLNEQYF

V: TRBV6-5
J: TRBJ2-2
D: TRBD1
size: NA
DNA: TGTGCCAGCAGTTACTTGGACAGGGTCGACACCGGGGAGCTGTTTTTT
CDR3: CASSYLDRVDTGELFF

V: TRBV5-1
J: TRBJ1-1
D: TRBD1
size: NA
DNA: TGCGCCAGCAGCTGGCGGGACAGCACTGAAGCTTTCTTT
CDR3: CASSWRDSTEAFF

V: TRBV29-1
J: TRBJ2-6
D: NA
size: once
DNA: TGCAGCGTTGCGGCTGGGGCCAACGTCCTGACTTTC
CDR3: CSVAAGANVLTF

V: TRBV4-1
J: TRBJ1-4
D: TRBD1
size: NA
DNA: TGCGCCAGCAGCCAAGTACAGGGGGCATGGAATGAAAAACTGTTTTTT
CDR3: CASSQVQGAWNEKLFF

V: TRBV5-1
J: TRBJ2-1
D: TRBD1
size: NA
DNA: TGCGCCAGCAGCCGCGGGACAGGGGTCTTCAACGAGCAGTTCTTC
CDR3: CASSRGTGVFNEQFF

V: TRBV29-1
J: TRBJ2-7
D: NA
size: NA
DNA: TGCAGCGTTGAGAGGGACAAGACCTACGAGCAGTACTTC
CDR3: CSVERDKTYEQYF

V: TRBV3-1/TRBV3-2
J: TRBJ2-5
D: TRBD2
size: NA
DNA: TGTGCCAGCAGCCCGCCAAACCGTGGACTAGCGGGGAAAGAGACCCAGTACTTC
CDR3: CASSPPNRGLAGKETQYF

V: TRBV7-2
J: TRBJ2-7
D: NA
size: few
DNA: TGTGCCAGCAGCTTAGGAGCAGGTCGGAACTACGAGCAGTACTTC
CDR3: CASSLGAGRNYEQYF

V: TRBV18
J: TRBJ1-1
D: TRBD1
size: NA
DNA: TGTGCCAGCTCTCCCGCGGACAGGGAAGCTTTCTTT
CDR3: CASSPADREAFF

V: TRBV28
J: TRBJ2-5
D: TRBD2
size: NA
DNA: TGTGCCAGCAGTGGGGGCTCGGGGGGGAGAGAGACCCAGTACTTC
CDR3: CASSGGSGGRETQYF

V: TRBV18
J: TRBJ1-2
D: NA
size: NA
DNA: TGTGCCAGCTCACAGGATTACAGGGATCACTATGGCTACACCTTC
CDR3: CASSQDYRDHYGYTF

V: TRBV5-4
J: TRBJ2-1
D: NA
size: NA
DNA: TGTGCCAGCAGCTTTGGGGGGACCTCCTACAATGAGCAGTTCTTC
CDR3: CASSFGGTSYNEQFF

V: TRBV6-5
J: TRBJ1-3
D: NA
size: NA
DNA: TGTGCCAGCAGAAAAGGACAGTCTGGAAACACCATATATTTT
CDR3: CASRKGQSGNTIYF

V: TRBV7-2
J: TRBJ1-2
D: TRBD1
size: few
DNA: TGTGCCAGCAGCTCCCGACAGGGTAACTATGGCTACACCTTC
CDR3: CASSSRQGNYGYTF

V: TRBV5-1
J: TRBJ1-3
D: TRBD1
size: NA
DNA: TGCGCCAGCAGCTTGCAGGGGGATTCCTCTGGAAACACCATATATTTT
CDR3: CASSLQGDSSGNTIYF

V: TRBV11-2
J: TRBJ2-3
D: NA
size: NA
DNA: TGTGCCAGCAGCTTAGGCCAGCGATCAGATACGCAGTATTTT
CDR3: CASSLGQRSDTQYF

V: TRBV27
J: TRBJ2-1
D: NA
size: NA
DNA: TGTGCCAGCACGTCCCCTAGCAATGAGCAGTTCTTC
CDR3: CASTSPSNEQFF

V: TRBV19
J: TRBJ1-5
D: TRBD1
size: NA
DNA: TGTGCCAGTAGCTCAGAAGGGGGACAGGGTCGACAGCCCCAGCATTTT
CDR3: CASSSEGGQGRQPQHF

V: TRBV2
J: TRBJ1-1
D: NA
size: once
DNA: TGTGCCAGCAAAACTACATCTTCCGCTTTCTTT
CDR3: CASKTTSSAFF

V: TRBV5-1
J: TRBJ2-7
D: TRBD2
size: NA
DNA: TGCGCCAGCAGCCCGGGAGGGACAATATTCACCTACGAGCAGTACTTC
CDR3: CASSPGGTIFTYEQYF

V: TRBV2
J: TRBJ1-1
D: NA
size: NA
DNA: TGTGCCACCAAAAATGACAGGCCGAACACTGAAGCTTTCTTT
CDR3: CATKNDRPNTEAFF

V: TRBV11-1
J: TRBJ1-1
D: TRBD1
size: NA
DNA: TGTGCCAGCAGCATTATGGGGACAGCCCTTAACACTGAAGCTTTCTTT
CDR3: CASSIMGTALNTEAFF

V: TRBV10-3
J: TRBJ2-3
D: TRBD2
size: NA
DNA: TGTGCCATCAGTGCAGGAGCGGGAGGTCCAGATACGCAGTATTTT
CDR3: CAISAGAGGPDTQYF